This T cell receptor (beta chain) was sequenced in a study of identifying expanded T cells in peripheral blood. General observations from the study: Over approximately two and four weeks, about 15 and 19 clones changed, versus roughly 1.1 between replicates. Variance in clone template counts between approximately two-week samples significantly increased with total template count across all healthy donors.

Note on this clone: Its target is not known.

Germline CDR1 and CDR2: ENHRY and SYGVKD. Trimming took off 2 bases at V and 0 bases at J, with 11 bases between the two ends. This CDR3 spans 15 amino acids. Healthy donors had no documented immune events, such as infections, while sampled. Some clones are missing from TCRdb's copy, which holds only in-frame ones; the method was immunoSEQ multiplex PCR. Among about 81,000 clones, about four fifths were seen once, and the ten largest hold about 20%. The genes are TRBV10-3 and TRBJ2-7, with D uncertain. The TCR comes from a person aged 18-69 years in good health. The sequencing sample was made of blood. CDR3 DNA: TGTGCCATCAGTGAGCCTCTCAGGAGCTCCTACGAGCAGTACTTC. Its translation: CAISEPLRSSYEQYF.